The 28 T cell receptor beta chains reported below all come from one sample, sequenced in a study of blood T cell repertoires in COVID-19. The table came from immunoSEQ multiplex PCR; TCRdb's copy has only in-frame clones and leaves some out. The data contain about 320,000 clones, about 88% of them singletons. The sequenced material came from PBMCs or T cells enriched from blood (not recorded which). These receptors came from a man aged 60-69 years who had recovered from COVID-19.

This chain links TRBV7-6 with TRBJ2-7, with a weak D call TRBD1 (5 bases). The germline CDR1 and CDR2 sequences are SGHVS and FNYEAQ. The V end lost 0 bases, the J end lost 5 bases, and 8 bases lay between the germline ends. The CDR3 is 13 amino acids. The CDR3: CASSLATVDEQYF. The DNA for the CDR3 is TGTGCCAGCAGCTTAGCGACAGTGGACGAGCAGTACTTC.

V and J are TRBV3-1 (or the pseudogene TRBV3-2) and TRBJ1-5; no definite D call. V was cut by 0 bases and J by 8 bases, with 8 bases left in between. The CDR3 runs to 13 residues. The germline V gene has CDR1 LGHDT and CDR2 YNNKEL (reference sequence). CDR3 DNA: TGTGCCAGCAGCCAAGACAGGTGGAAGCCCCAGCATTTT. Protein product: CASSQDRWKPQHF.

Turning to this clone: At the DNA level, this CDR3 is encoded by other sequences in the same sample as well. The genes are TRBV5-1 and TRBJ1-2; weak D call: TRBD1 (5 bases). The CDR3 is 12 residues long. Trimming stripped 2 bases from V and 5 bases from J, with 7 bases between. Germline assignment: CDR1 SGHRS and CDR2 YFSETQ. The CDR3 loop reads CASSLDRYGYTF. The CDR3 coding sequence is TGCGCCAGCAGCTTAGACAGATATGGCTACACCTTC.

The genes are TRBV27 and TRBJ1-2; TRBD1 is a possible D gene (6 bases). V was shortened by 2 bases and J by 4 bases, with 11 bases between the two germline ends. The V gene's germline CDR1 is MNHEY and CDR2 SMNVEV (reference sequence). The CDR3 sequence is 14 residues long. This CDR3 is CASSLRGQPYGYTF. DNA of the CDR3: TGTGCCAGCAGTTTACGCGGACAGCCCTATGGCTACACCTTC.

V is TRBV14 and J is TRBJ1-1; 10 nucleotides align to TRBD1. Germline V CDR1 and CDR2: SGHDN, FVKESK. The CDR3 consists of 16 residues. The trim removed 1 base at V and 4 bases at J, leaving 6 bases unmatched. The CDR3 is CASSQGGTGEGTEAFF. The DNA for the CDR3 is TGTGCCAGCAGCCAAGGTGGGACAGGGGAGGGCACTGAAGCTTTCTTT.

The chain uses TRBV19 and TRBJ2-7, with 7 bases that match TRBD1. CDR1 LNHDA and CDR2 SQIVND come from the germline V gene (reference sequence). Trimming removed 4 bases from V and 2 bases from J; junction bases left unmatched: 11. The CDR3 covers 16 residues. This chain's CDR3 is CASSTTGTAGPYEQYF. DNA of the CDR3: TGTGCCAGTAGTACAACCGGGACAGCTGGGCCCTACGAGCAGTACTTC.

The chain is built from TRBV10-3 and TRBJ2-1; 7 bases line up with TRBD2. The CDR3 contains 14 residues. Germline CDR1 reads ENHRY; CDR2 reads SYGVKD. V shed 6 bases, J shed 8 bases, and the junction held 10 bases outside the gene matches. CDR3 residues: CAISVGRERHEQFF. The CDR3 DNA follows: TGTGCCATCAGCGTCGGGCGGGAGCGGCATGAGCAGTTCTTC.

The chain joins TRBV11-2 to TRBJ1-3; no clear D gene. Germline V lookup: CDR1 SGHAT, CDR2 FQNNGV. The ends were cut back, 5 bases at V and 4 bases at J, with 12 bases in the middle. The CDR3 covers 14 residues. CDR3 loop: CASSPGNRGNTIYF. CDR3 nucleotides: TGTGCCAGCAGCCCGGGTAATCGGGGAAACACCATATATTTT.

A few counts support this clone. This chain uses TRBV19 with TRBJ2-2; the D is unclear. The CDR3 runs to 14 residues. The germline V gene encodes CDR1 LNHDA and CDR2 SQIVND (reference sequence). V was trimmed by 4 bases and J by 4 bases, leaving 10 bases between them. The CDR3 spells CASSTMTGTGELFF. The CDR3 DNA reads as TGTGCCAGTAGTACAATGACGGGCACCGGGGAGCTGTTTTTT.

The chain couples TRBV7-2 to TRBJ1-2; 7 nucleotides align to TRBD1. CDR1 is SGHTA, CDR2 FQGNSA, per germline. This CDR3 spans 13 amino acids. V shed 5 bases and J 2 bases; nucleotides not matched to a gene: 2. The CDR3 here is CASSMTGNYGYTF. Here the CDR3 DNA reads TGTGCCAGCAGCATGACAGGGAACTATGGCTACACCTTC.

The genes are TRBV7-3 and TRBJ2-1; the match to TRBD2 covers 7 bases. Germline-derived CDR1 and CDR2 are SGHTA and FQGTGA. This CDR3 contains 13 residues. The V gene end was trimmed by 5 bases and the J gene end by 8 bases; junction bases not matched to a gene: 6. The CDR3 protein is CASSPGTTHEQFF. The CDR3 DNA sequence: TGTGCCAGCAGCCCCGGGACTACCCATGAGCAGTTCTTC.

DNA of the CDR3: TGCGCCAGCCCTCCAAGGGGTAACACCGGGGAGCTGTTTTTT. It codes for CASPPRGNTGELFF. This sequence joins TRBV23-1 and TRBJ2-2; maybe TRBD1 (5 bases). TRBV23-1 is marked as an open reading frame, function uncertain. Deletions cut 8 bases from V and 2 bases from J, with 12 bases between. The CDR3 loop spans 14 amino acids.

The chain uses TRBV5-4 and TRBJ2-1; D gene unclear. This CDR3 is built from 13 residues. The germline CDR1 and CDR2 sequences are SGHNT and YYREEE (reference sequence). V lost 3 bases to trimming and J lost 5 bases, with 9 bases between them. Written as DNA, the CDR3 is TGTGCCAGCAGCTCGCAGACAAACAATGAGCAGTTCTTC. Amino acid sequence: CASSSQTNNEQFF.

The genes are TRBV11-2 and TRBJ2-5; possible D gene TRBD1, 6 bases. The CDR3 is 15 residues long. Deletions cut 2 bases from V and 7 bases from J, with 17 bases between. CDR1 is SGHAT and CDR2 is FQNNGV in the germline V gene. The chain's CDR3 is CASSLPLLGAGTQYF. The CDR3 bases are TGTGCCAGCAGCTTACCTCTCCTGGGGGCCGGGACCCAGTACTTC.

This sequence joins TRBV7-2 and TRBJ1-1; D not resolved. Trimming stripped 2 bases from V and 4 bases from J, with 11 bases between. CDR1 is SGHTA, CDR2 FQGNSA, per germline. The CDR3 spans 14 residues. Here the CDR3 reads CASSLRGSSTEAFF. DNA of the CDR3: TGTGCCAGCAGCTTACGGGGTTCTTCCACTGAAGCTTTCTTT. The variable domain in full, with the rest retrieved from reference TRBV7-2 and TRBJ1-1, is GAGVSQSPSNKVTEKGKDVELRCDPISGHTALYWYRQSLGQGLEFLIYFQGNSAPDKSGLPSDRFSAERTGGSVSTLTIQRTQQEDSAVYLCASSLRGSSTEAFFGQGTRLTVV.

The chain couples TRBV19 to TRBJ1-1; 7 bases fit TRBD1. The CDR3 loop spans 15 amino acids. The V and J ends lost 6 bases and 4 bases, in that order; junction bases with no gene match: 11. CDR1 LNHDA and CDR2 SQIVND come from the germline V gene (reference sequence). This CDR3 reads CASRNHRGGSTEAFF. The CDR3 nucleotides read TGTGCCAGTAGAAACCACAGGGGAGGAAGCACTGAAGCTTTCTTT.

V usage is TRBV2 and J usage is TRBJ2-1; 7 bases are a match to TRBD2. The V gene's germline CDR1 is SNHLY and CDR2 FYNNEI. This CDR3 spans 15 amino acids. V dropped 3 bases and J dropped 3; count of bases not matched to a gene: 5. This CDR3 is CASSDSGTIYNEQFF. The CDR3, as DNA: TGTGCCAGCAGTGATTCCGGGACTATCTACAATGAGCAGTTCTTC.

This clone was seen only a few times. The chain carries TRBV29-1 and TRBJ2-7; 8 bases fit TRBD1. Germline CDR1 and CDR2: SQVTM and ANQGSEA. CDR3 length: 14 residues. V was pared by 6 bases and J by 2 bases, with 9 bases of the junction left unmatched. The CDR3 DNA follows: TGCAGCGTGGCCCCGGGACAGGATCCCTACGAGCAGTACTTC. It yields the protein CSVAPGQDPYEQYF.

The J gene is TRBJ2-5, the V gene TRBV29-1; TRBD2 aligns across 10 bases. The CDR3 consists of 15 residues. After removal of 4 bases from V and 5 bases from J, the junction contained 10 bases not matched to a gene. In germline, CDR1 is SQVTM, CDR2 ANQGSEA. This CDR3 reads CSVVPGTSASETQYF. Written as DNA, the CDR3 is TGCAGCGTTGTACCCGGGACTAGCGCGTCGGAGACCCAGTACTTC.

V and J are TRBV14 and TRBJ2-7; D call uncertain. The V end lost 1 base, the J end lost 3 bases, and 10 bases lay between the germline ends. This CDR3 is 14 amino acids long. Germline assignment: CDR1 SGHDN and CDR2 FVKESK. DNA of the CDR3: TGTGCCAGCAGCCAAGGTTTACAGTACTACGAGCAGTACTTC. Translated, it gives CASSQGLQYYEQYF.

The chain joins TRBV7-9 to TRBJ2-2; TRBD1 matches 8 bases. The CDR3 extends over 15 amino acids. Trimming removed 4 bases from V and 5 bases from J; junction bases left unmatched: 6. From germline, CDR1 is SEHNR and CDR2 FQNEAQ (reference sequence). In DNA form, the CDR3 reads TGTGCCAGCAGCTCCGGACAGGGTTGGACCGGGGAGCTGTTTTTT. Translated, it gives CASSSGQGWTGELFF.

Only one count was recorded for this clone. The J gene is TRBJ2-5, the V gene TRBV7-2, with 7 positions matching TRBD1. Looked up from germline, CDR1 is SGHTA and CDR2 is FQGNSA. V lost 5 bases to trimming and J lost 5 bases; unmatched junction nucleotides: 11. This CDR3 has 15 residues. CDR3 nucleotide sequence: TGTGCCAGCAGCCCACACCGACAGGGCTGGGAGACCCAGTACTTC. Amino acid sequence: CASSPHRQGWETQYF.

The V gene is TRBV7-9, the J gene TRBJ1-4, with a tentative D call TRBD1 (5 bases). The V gene's germline CDR1 is SEHNR and CDR2 FQNEAQ (reference sequence). V dropped 4 bases and J dropped 0 bases, with 12 bases sitting between them. The CDR3 has 16 amino acids. The CDR3 spells CASSSGTAATNEKLFF. In DNA, the CDR3 is TGTGCCAGCAGCTCCGGGACTGCCGCAACTAATGAAAAACTGTTTTTT.

This clone was found once. The chain joins TRBV5-1 to TRBJ1-2; 9 nucleotides align to TRBD1. The CDR3 is 13 residues long. Per germline, CDR1 SGHRS and CDR2 YFSETQ. The V gene end was trimmed by 5 bases and the J gene end by 7 bases; junction bases not matched to a gene: 6. CDR3 loop: CASRSGTGSGYTF. Written as DNA, the CDR3 is TGCGCCAGCAGGTCCGGGACAGGGAGTGGCTACACCTTC. Full variable domain (rest looked up from reference TRBV5-1 and TRBJ1-2): KAGVTQTPRYLIKTRGQQVTLSCSPISGHRSVSWYQQTPGQGLQFLFEYFSETQRNKGNFPGRFSGRQFSNSRSEMNVSTLELGDSALYLCASRSGTGSGYTFGSGTRLTVV.

The chain couples TRBV29-1 to TRBJ1-5, with D possibly TRBD1 on 5 matching bases. The V gene's germline CDR1 is SQVTM and CDR2 ANQGSEA. The ends were cut back, 7 bases at V and 2 bases at J, with 12 bases in the middle. There are 13 residues in the CDR3. Here the CDR3 DNA reads TGCAGCGCCGGAGACAGAGGCAATCAGCCCCAGCATTTT. Translating gives CSAGDRGNQPQHF.

The chain combines TRBV29-1 with TRBJ1-1; 10 bases align to TRBD1. The V segment lost 2 bases and the J segment 1 base; nucleotides outside the gene matches: 7. The germline V gene encodes CDR1 SQVTM and CDR2 ANQGSEA. CDR3 length: 16 residues. CDR3: CSVEYRDRGTNTEAFF. The CDR3 coding sequence is TGCAGCGTTGAATACCGGGACAGGGGTACGAACACTGAAGCTTTCTTT.

The J gene is TRBJ1-1, the V gene TRBV25-1; D remains ambiguous. This CDR3 has 13 residues. V shed 6 bases and J shed 4 bases, with 12 bases lying between them. Germline V CDR1 and CDR2: MGHDK, SYGVNS. The CDR3 region is CASRTPGSTEAFF. The CDR3 coding sequence is TGTGCCAGCAGAACGCCCGGGAGCACTGAAGCTTTCTTT.

This chain joins TRBV6-1 and TRBJ2-4; TRBD1 is a possible D gene (5 bases). CDR3 size: 13 residues. Germline loops: CDR1 MNHNS, CDR2 SASEGT. V gave up 1 base and J gave up 6 bases, with 7 bases separating them. The CDR3 region has the DNA TGTGCCAGCAGTGAAGGACAGAGAAACATTCAGTACTTC. Translating it yields CASSEGQRNIQYF.